Shown below are 14 T cell receptor beta chains from a single sample sequenced in a study of blood T cells in healthy people across ages. Next came a second PCR, run for roughly 6 to 11 cycles, which used a sample-barcoded 5' primer along with a J-beta primer mix. TCRdb used MiXCR to reprocess the 5' RACE reads, holding one entry per CDR3 protein. The sample has approximately 2,000,000 distinct CDR3 sequences; around 42% are singletons. Sequencing was performed on blood. All receptors come from a human donor in good health.

The rearrangement joins TRBV6-2 or TRBV6-3 to TRBJ2-7; D is unclear. V was cut by 6 bases and J by 2 bases, with 20 bases left in between. Per germline, CDR1 MNHEY and CDR2 SVGEGT. The CDR3 runs to 16 residues. The CDR3 region has the DNA TGTGCCAGCAGCTCCCTCGACTGGAATGTAACCTACGAGCAGTACTTC. Translation: CASSSLDWNVTYEQYF.

The chain combines TRBV10-3 with TRBJ2-7, with D possibly TRBD1 on 7 matching bases. Germline CDR1 is ENHRY and CDR2 is SYGVKD. V dropped 11 bases and J dropped 3 bases, with 20 bases sitting between them. The CDR3 is made up of 14 amino acids. Here the CDR3 reads CAAARAGGSYEQYF. CDR3 bases: TGTGCCGCCGCCAGGGCAGGGGGGAGCTACGAGCAGTACTTC.

The V call is TRBV7-2, the J call TRBJ1-2, with 9 bases aligning to TRBD1. CDR3 size: 16 residues. From germline, CDR1 is SGHTA and CDR2 FQGNSA. V shed 0 bases, J shed 6 bases, and the junction held 8 bases outside the gene matches. The CDR3 is CASSLADGTGYDGYTF. The DNA for the CDR3 is TGTGCCAGCAGCTTAGCGGACGGGACAGGGTATGATGGCTACACCTTC.

This clonotype has just one count. The genes are TRBV28 and TRBJ1-2, with D tentatively TRBD1 (5 bases). Germline CDR1 reads MDHEN; CDR2 reads SYDVKM. The CDR3 covers 14 residues. The V end was cut by 7 bases, the J end by 2 bases, with 14 bases between. The CDR3 nucleotides are TGTGCCAGCAACACGGGACGGAGAAACTATGGCTACACCTTC. This codes for CASNTGRRNYGYTF.

The gene calls are TRBV24-1 and TRBJ1-5; the D is unclear. Germline V gives CDR1 KGHDR, CDR2 SFDVKD. V gave up 0 bases and J gave up 4 bases, with 6 bases separating them. CDR3 length: 14 residues. The CDR3 coding sequence is TGTGCCACCAGTGATTTGGGTCAGAATCAGCCCCAGCATTTT. Amino acid sequence: CATSDLGQNQPQHF.

The chain uses TRBV12-3 or TRBV12-4 and TRBJ2-7; D is unclear. The V end lost 7 bases, the J end lost 2 bases, and 3 bases lay between the germline ends. CDR3 size: 10 residues. The CDR3 protein is CASNPYEQYF. The DNA for the CDR3 is TGTGCCAGCAACCCCTACGAGCAGTACTTC.

This chain joins TRBV5-1 and TRBJ2-7; 8 bases align to TRBD2. The CDR3 covers 15 residues. The germline V gene has CDR1 SGHRS and CDR2 YFSETQ. The V gene end was trimmed by 4 bases and the J gene end by 5 bases; junction bases not matched to a gene: 11. Here the CDR3 reads CASSRTREGENEQYF. The CDR3 nucleotides read TGCGCCAGCAGCCGAACACGGGAGGGAGAGAACGAGCAGTACTTC.

This clonotype appeared a few times. V gene TRBV28 combines with J gene TRBJ2-1; unclear D gene. Germline loops: CDR1 MDHEN, CDR2 SYDVKM. The CDR3 runs 12 residues. Trimming stripped 3 bases from V and 11 bases from J, with 11 bases between. The CDR3 sequence is CASSFAQSQQFF. The CDR3 region has the DNA TGTGCCAGCAGTTTTGCCCAATCCCAGCAGTTCTTC.

The chain uses TRBV5-1 and TRBJ2-1, with 8 bases matching TRBD2. This CDR3 contains 14 residues. The V gene's germline CDR1 is SGHRS and CDR2 YFSETQ. V was clipped by 4 bases and J by 9 bases; unmatched bases: 9. The DNA for the CDR3 is TGCGCCAGCAGCCAGAATAGCGGGGAGGTTGAGCAGTTCTTC. Its translation: CASSQNSGEVEQFF.

This clonotype showed up just a few times. The genes are TRBV20-1 and TRBJ1-1, with 7 bases matching TRBD1. Germline values: CDR1 DFQATT, CDR2 SNEGSKA (reference sequence). This CDR3 is 13 amino acids long. Trimming removed 1 base from V and 7 bases from J; junction bases left unmatched: 6. CDR3 in amino acids: CSARAADRNEAFF. The CDR3 DNA sequence: TGCAGTGCTAGAGCTGCGGACAGGAATGAAGCTTTCTTT.

The chain employs TRBV10-3 and TRBJ2-5; perhaps D is TRBD1 or TRBD2 (5 bases each). CDR1 and CDR2 from the germline V gene are ENHRY and SYGVKD. V lost 0 bases, J lost 6 bases, and 5 bases lay in between. This CDR3 spans 12 amino acids. The CDR3 reads CAISESGQTQYF. CDR3 DNA: TGTGCCATCAGTGAGTCGGGACAGACCCAGTACTTC.

This clonotype occurred a few times. V is TRBV6-6 and J is TRBJ1-2, with a tentative D call TRBD1 (5 bases). The CDR3 extends over 14 amino acids. Germline CDR1 is MNHNY and CDR2 is SVGAGI (reference sequence). Trimming removed 6 bases at V and 7 bases at J, with 18 bases between. The CDR3: CASSYGGSQVGYTF. As DNA, the CDR3 is TGTGCCAGCAGCTACGGGGGGTCTCAAGTTGGCTACACCTTC.

There are a few counts of this clonotype. V usage is TRBV6-6 and J usage is TRBJ1-2, with D maybe TRBD1 (5 bases). From germline, CDR1 is MNHNY and CDR2 SVGAGI (reference sequence). V lost 7 bases to trimming and J lost 0 bases, with 18 bases between them. CDR3 length equals 16 residues. The CDR3: CASTYRQSTPNYGYTF. CDR3 bases: TGTGCCAGCACCTACAGACAGTCCACCCCTAACTATGGCTACACCTTC.

The sample holds a few counts of this clonotype. The genes are TRBV7-3 and TRBJ1-1, with no clear D. The V gene lost 2 bases and the J gene lost 0 bases, with 10 bases spanning the gap. Looked up from germline, CDR1 is SGHTA and CDR2 is FQGTGA. This CDR3 comprises 15 residues. The CDR3 sequence is CASSLEAVMNTEAFF. CDR3 DNA: TGTGCCAGCAGCTTAGAGGCAGTAATGAACACTGAAGCTTTCTTT.